This TCR beta chain emerged from a study of blood T cell repertoires in COVID-19. Study in general: T cells, B-cell-depleted T cells, or PBMCs provided the cDNA or gDNA that served as material.

A Seattle source enrolled patients during active infection and followed them longitudinally. V was clipped by 7 bases and J by 0 bases, with 13 bases between them. Per the germline V gene, CDR1 is LNHDA and CDR2 is SQIVND (reference sequence). The CDR3 spans 15 residues. The method was immunoSEQ multiplex PCR; TCRdb's version includes in-frame clones alone and lacks a portion of them. This repertoire shows some 230,000 clones, around 86% found once; its top ten account for roughly a tenth. The origin of this receptor is a woman between 50 and 59 years old with COVID-19, enrolled during active disease. This chain joins TRBV19 and TRBJ1-5; D gene uncertain. The source material was peripheral blood. The CDR3 loop reads CASKPVIYSNQPQHF. CDR3 DNA sequence: TGTGCCAGTAAGCCTGTAATTTATAGCAATCAGCCCCAGCATTTT.